This TCR beta chain was identified during a study of a mutant IDH1 vaccine in newly diagnosed glioma. Background on the study: Eight vaccine doses were administered to patients at weeks 1, 3, 5, 7, 11, 15, 19 and 23. Study-level findings and limits: Whatever changes occurred in top peripheral T cell clonotypes seemed unrelated to pseudoprogression.

Time point reported: week 11, during vaccination. Alongside topical imiquimod, each dose of vaccine comprised 300 ug of mutant IDH1 20-mer peptide. Donors had new WHO grade 3 or 4 IDH1-mutant, ATRX-lost astrocytomas. The CDR3 runs 17 residues. With 0 bases clipped from V and 5 bases from J, the junction kept 9 bases outside the gene matches. Germline values: CDR1 ENHRY, CDR2 SYGVKD. Repertoires were generated with immunoSEQ multiplex PCR, while TCRdb's copy carries only in-frame clones and drops some. The repertoire has around 57,000 clones, about 88% of them found once; the top ten carry around 2%. On this clone itself: Its antigen is undetermined.

This sequence joins TRBV10-3 and TRBJ2-3; TRBD1 matches 9 bases. Sample: PBMCs, taken from a glioma patient whose treatment included an IDH1 peptide vaccine. The sequence came from a middle-aged man with glioma. CDR3 in amino acids: CAISESGQGGIKDTQYF. The CDR3 DNA sequence: TGTGCCATCAGTGAGTCGGGACAGGGTGGGATCAAAGATACGCAGTATTTT.